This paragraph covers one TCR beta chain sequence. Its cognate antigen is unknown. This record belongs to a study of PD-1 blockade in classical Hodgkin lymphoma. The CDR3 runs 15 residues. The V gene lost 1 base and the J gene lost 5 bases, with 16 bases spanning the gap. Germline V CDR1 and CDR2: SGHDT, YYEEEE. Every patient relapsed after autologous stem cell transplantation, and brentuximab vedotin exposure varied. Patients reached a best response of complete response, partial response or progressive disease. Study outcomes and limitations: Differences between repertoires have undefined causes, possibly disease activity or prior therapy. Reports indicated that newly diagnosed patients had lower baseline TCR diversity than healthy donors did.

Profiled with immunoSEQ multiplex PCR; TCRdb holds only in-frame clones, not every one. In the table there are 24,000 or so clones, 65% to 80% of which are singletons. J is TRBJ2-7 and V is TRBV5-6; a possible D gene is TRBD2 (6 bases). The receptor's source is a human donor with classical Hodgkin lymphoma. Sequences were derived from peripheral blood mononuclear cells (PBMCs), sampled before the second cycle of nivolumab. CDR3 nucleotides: TGTGCCAGCAGCTTGAGGCAGGTGGGGGGAAACGAGCAGTACTTC. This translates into CASSLRQVGGNEQYF.